In its sample, the clone carrying this T cell receptor (beta chain) was seen once. The data were obtained in a study of early T cells in non-severe SARS-CoV-2 infection. TCRdb analysed the 5' RACE reads with MiXCR anew, one entry per CDR3 protein. The table shows around 77,000 distinct CDR3 sequences, with about 9.4% occurring only once. This CDR3 has 14 residues. The V end lost 0 bases, the J end lost 7 bases, and 10 bases lay between the germline ends. Germline V gene lookup returns CDR1 GTSNPN and CDR2 SVGIG (reference sequence). The starting material was whole blood, obtained at baseline. The clonotype originates from an adult who was a healthcare worker with PCR-confirmed SARS-CoV-2 infection or an uninfected control (not recorded which). The J gene is TRBJ1-6, the V gene TRBV30; D not resolved. CDR3 DNA: TGTGCCTGGAGTGTAAAGGGCCGAAATTCACCCCTCCACTTT. It yields the protein CAWSVKGRNSPLHF.